This entry lists 20 T cell receptor beta chains sequenced from one sample in a study of cytomegalovirus exposure and HLA in healthy donors. PCR employed 60 Vbeta and 13 Jbeta primers. Sequencing used immunoSEQ multiplex PCR; TCRdb keeps in-frame clones, though not all of them. The sample consists of some 150,000 clones, roughly 77% of them appearing once. Sequencing was performed on PBMCs. The source of these receptors is a human donor in good health.

This chain joins TRBV28 and TRBJ2-2, with a weak D call TRBD2 (5 bases). The V end was cut by 7 bases, the J end by 3 bases, with 18 bases between. The CDR3 consists of 16 residues. Germline CDR1 and CDR2: MDHEN and SYDVKM. The DNA for the CDR3 is TGTGCCAGCACTGCGACTAACACGTTGGACACCGGGGAGCTGTTTTTT. Its protein product is CASTATNTLDTGELFF.

The chain couples TRBV6-5 to TRBJ1-4, with a weak D call TRBD1 (5 bases). CDR1 is MNHEY, CDR2 SVGAGI, per germline. The V end was cut by 6 bases, the J end by 2 bases, with 10 bases between. The CDR3 runs to 14 residues. Here the CDR3 reads CASSQRGTNEKLFF. The CDR3 DNA is TGTGCCAGCAGCCAACGGGGGACTAATGAAAAACTGTTTTTT.

The genes are TRBV10-1 and TRBJ2-5; 10 bases align to TRBD2. Germline V CDR1 and CDR2: WNHNN, SYGVQD (reference sequence). With V trimmed by 0 bases and J by 5 bases, 12 bases remained unmatched. This CDR3 is 18 amino acids long. DNA for the CDR3: TGCGCCAGCAGTGAGTCGAGAGCGGGAGGGCCGTTATCGGAGACCCAGTACTTC. Translating it yields CASSESRAGGPLSETQYF.

The V and J genes are TRBV9 and TRBJ1-2, with D uncertain. This CDR3 comprises 16 residues. CDR1 is SGDLS, CDR2 YYNGEE, per germline. Trimming removed 3 bases at V and 3 bases at J, with 18 bases between. CDR3 amino acids: CASSANSRQGYYGYTF. For the CDR3, the DNA is TGTGCCAGCAGCGCAAACTCCCGACAAGGCTACTATGGCTACACCTTC.

The chain combines TRBV27 with TRBJ2-7; tentatively, D is TRBD1 (6 bases). Trimming removed 2 bases at V and 4 bases at J, with 12 bases between. CDR1 is MNHEY, CDR2 SMNVEV, per germline (reference sequence). The CDR3 length is 14 residues. The CDR3 here is CASSLDRTKYEQYF. The CDR3 region has the DNA TGTGCCAGCAGTTTAGACAGGACCAAGTACGAGCAGTACTTC.

This clone has more than one count but fewer than ten. The gene calls are TRBV5-6 and TRBJ1-6; no firm D call. The CDR3 loop spans 17 amino acids. The germline V gene has CDR1 SGHDT and CDR2 YYEEEE. Trimming left V 4 bases short and J 0 bases short, with 14 bases between. DNA of the CDR3: TGTGCCAGCAGCATCACGACGGGGAGCTCCTATAATTCACCCCTCCACTTT. It encodes CASSITTGSSYNSPLHF.

The gene calls are TRBV4-1 and TRBJ1-2; 7 positions match TRBD1. V gave up 3 bases and J gave up 3 bases; unmatched junction bases: 4. The CDR3 extends over 14 amino acids. CDR1 and CDR2 from the germline V gene are MGHRA and YSYEKL. The CDR3 DNA follows: TGCGCCAGCAGCCAGACAGGGCTCCACTATGGCTACACCTTC. It encodes CASSQTGLHYGYTF.

The chain combines TRBV5-1 with TRBJ2-2, with 9 nucleotides matching TRBD1. V shed 4 bases, J shed 3 bases, and the junction held 10 bases outside the gene matches. The CDR3 has 17 residues. CDR1 and CDR2 (germline): SGHRS, YFSETQ. The CDR3 reads CASSPWTGAAYTGELFF. CDR3 DNA sequence: TGCGCCAGCAGCCCCTGGACAGGGGCCGCTTACACCGGGGAGCTGTTTTTT. The whole variable domain, remainder taken from reference TRBV5-1 and TRBJ2-2, is KAGVTQTPRYLIKTRGQQVTLSCSPISGHRSVSWYQQTPGQGLQFLFEYFSETQRNKGNFPGRFSGRQFSNSRSEMNVSTLELGDSALYLCASSPWTGAAYTGELFFGEGSRLTVL.

The V call is TRBV29-1, the J call TRBJ1-1; weak D call: TRBD1 (6 bases). The CDR3 length is 14 residues. In germline, CDR1 is SQVTM, CDR2 ANQGSEA. Trimming removed 1 base from V and 6 bases from J, with 15 bases in between. CDR3: CSVEGIRGSSEAFF. The CDR3 DNA follows: TGCAGCGTTGAAGGAATAAGGGGGTCCTCTGAAGCTTTCTTT.

In its sample, this clone was seen a few times. V gene TRBV27 combines with J gene TRBJ1-1; D gene ambiguous. There are 13 residues in the CDR3. The V and J ends lost 2 bases and 4 bases respectively, with 8 bases between them. CDR1 MNHEY and CDR2 SMNVEV come from the germline V gene (reference sequence). CDR3 loop: CASSLRQVTEAFF. In DNA form, the CDR3 reads TGTGCCAGCAGTTTACGGCAGGTCACTGAAGCTTTCTTT.

This chain uses TRBV20-1 with TRBJ2-3; D gene uncertain. CDR1 and CDR2 (germline): DFQATT, SNEGSKA (reference sequence). V was pared by 2 bases and J by 6 bases, with 6 bases between. The length of the CDR3 is 11 residues. The CDR3 region is CSARFPDTQYF. As DNA, the CDR3 is TGCAGTGCTAGATTCCCGGATACGCAGTATTTT.

V usage is TRBV10-3 and J usage is TRBJ2-1; 7 bases agree with TRBD1. The trim removed 5 bases at V and 3 bases at J, leaving 1 base unmatched. CDR3 length: 13 amino acids. CDR1 and CDR2 (germline): ENHRY, SYGVKD. The CDR3 bases are TGTGCCATCAGTCGGGACAGCTACAATGAGCAGTTCTTC. Translated, it gives CAISRDSYNEQFF.

V usage is TRBV7-8 and J usage is TRBJ1-5; 7 bases are a match to TRBD1. CDR1 is SGHVS, CDR2 FQNEAQ, per germline. The trim removed 4 bases at V and 1 base at J, leaving 4 bases unmatched. The CDR3 contains 15 residues. CDR3 residues: CASSSTGASNQPQHF. The CDR3, as DNA: TGTGCCAGCAGCTCAACAGGGGCAAGCAATCAGCCCCAGCATTTT. The full variable domain, rest sourced from reference TRBV7-8 and TRBJ1-5, is GAGVSQSPRYKVAKRGQDVALRCDPISGHVSLFWYQQALGQGPEFLTYFQNEAQLDKSGLPSDRFFAERPEGSVSTLKIQRTQQEDSAVYLCASSSTGASNQPQHFGDGTRLSIL.

The J gene is TRBJ2-3, the V gene TRBV19; maybe TRBD2 (5 bases). V was shortened by 5 bases and J by 2 bases, with 11 bases between the two germline ends. In germline, CDR1 is LNHDA, CDR2 SQIVND (reference sequence). This CDR3 has 14 residues. The CDR3 sequence is CASSEGRNTDTQYF. The CDR3 DNA reads TGTGCCAGTAGTGAGGGCAGAAACACAGATACGCAGTATTTT.

This chain connects TRBV1 to TRBJ1-6; whether TRBD1, the table's D call, matches the DNA was not checked. TRBV1 constitutes a pseudogene. The CDR3 length is 16 residues. CDR3 nucleotides: TGCACCAGCAGAACAACAGCTTACTCCTATAATTCACCCCTCCACTTT. Protein sequence: CTSRTTAYSYNSPLHF.

This chain joins TRBV9 and TRBJ2-5; D ambiguous. Germline CDR1 and CDR2: SGDLS and YYNGEE. This CDR3 region has 15 residues. With 4 bases removed from V and 2 bases from J, the gap between germline ends came to 15 bases. CDR3 nucleotides: TGTGCCAGCAGCCCGGCTGGGCAGGCGCAAGAGACCCAGTACTTC. Translated: CASSPAGQAQETQYF.

The chain is built from TRBV14 and TRBJ2-1; D is unresolved. The CDR3 spans 13 residues. CDR1 is SGHDN and CDR2 is FVKESK in the germline V gene. Trimming stripped 6 bases from V and 4 bases from J, with 10 bases between. CDR3 in amino acids: CASRLEAYNEQFF. As DNA, the CDR3 is TGTGCCAGCAGGTTAGAAGCGTACAATGAGCAGTTCTTC.

J is TRBJ1-5 and V is TRBV28; possible D gene TRBD1, 5 bases. The V gene's germline CDR1 is MDHEN and CDR2 SYDVKM. CDR3 length: 14 amino acids. V was shortened by 6 bases and J by 3 bases, with 12 bases between the two germline ends. Written as DNA, the CDR3 is TGTGCCAGCAGACCTGACAGCCACAATCAGCCCCAGCATTTT. It translates to CASRPDSHNQPQHF.

The chain couples TRBV7-2 to TRBJ1-1, with D perhaps matching TRBD1 (5 bases). The V end was cut by 8 bases, the J end by 3 bases, with 22 bases between. Germline V gene sequence: CDR1 SGHTA, CDR2 FQGNSA. The CDR3 totals 16 residues. For the CDR3, the DNA is TGTGCCAGCGGTTCGGGGGTATCTTCTCGGTACACTGAAGCTTTCTTT. It specifies CASGSGVSSRYTEAFF.

This chain uses TRBV6-4 with TRBJ2-2, with 10 bases fitting TRBD1. The CDR3 covers 14 residues. V shed 6 bases and J 5 bases; nucleotides not matched to a gene: 3. Germline V gene sequence: CDR1 MRHNA, CDR2 SNTAGT. CDR3 loop: CASRTGGATGELFF. In nucleotides, the CDR3 is TGTGCCAGCAGGACAGGGGGCGCAACCGGGGAGCTGTTTTTT.